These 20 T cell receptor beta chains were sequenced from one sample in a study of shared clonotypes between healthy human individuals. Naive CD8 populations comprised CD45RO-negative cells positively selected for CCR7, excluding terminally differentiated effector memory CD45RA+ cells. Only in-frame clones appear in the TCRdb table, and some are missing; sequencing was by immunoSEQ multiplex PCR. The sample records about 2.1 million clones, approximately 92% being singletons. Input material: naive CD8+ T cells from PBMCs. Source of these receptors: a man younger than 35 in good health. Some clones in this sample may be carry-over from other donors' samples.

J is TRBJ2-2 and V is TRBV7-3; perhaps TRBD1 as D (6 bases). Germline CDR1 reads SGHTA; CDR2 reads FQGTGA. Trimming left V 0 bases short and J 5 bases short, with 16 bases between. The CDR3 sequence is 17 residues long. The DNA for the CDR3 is TGTGCCAGCAGCTTAACGTTAGGGGGTACTGGTACCGGGGAGCTGTTTTTT. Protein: CASSLTLGGTGTGELFF.

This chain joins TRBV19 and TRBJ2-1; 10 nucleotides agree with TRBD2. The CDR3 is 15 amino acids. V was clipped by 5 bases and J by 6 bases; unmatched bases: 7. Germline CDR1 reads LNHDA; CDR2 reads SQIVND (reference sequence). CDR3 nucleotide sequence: TGTGCCAGTAGTGGGTCGGCTAGCGGGGGCAATGAGCAGTTCTTC. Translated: CASSGSASGGNEQFF.

CDR3 nucleotides: TGTGCCAGCAGCCTAATCACAGGGGCGGGCTCCTACAATGAGCAGTTCTTC. It specifies CASSLITGAGSYNEQFF. V and J are TRBV5-8 and TRBJ2-1; TRBD1 matches 7 bases. With V trimmed by 4 bases and J by 0 bases, 10 bases remained unmatched. The CDR3 has 17 amino acids. Looked up from germline, CDR1 is SGHTS and CDR2 is YDEGEE.

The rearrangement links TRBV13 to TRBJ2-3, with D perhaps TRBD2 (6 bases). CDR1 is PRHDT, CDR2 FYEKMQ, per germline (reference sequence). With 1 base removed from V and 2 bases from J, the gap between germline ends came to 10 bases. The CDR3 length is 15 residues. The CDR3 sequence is CASSLVAELTDTQYF. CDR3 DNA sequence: TGTGCCAGCAGCTTAGTAGCGGAGCTCACAGATACGCAGTATTTT. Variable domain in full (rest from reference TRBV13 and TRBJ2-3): AAGVIQSPRHLIKEKRETATLKCYPIPRHDTVYWYQQGPGQDPQFLISFYEKMQSDKGSIPDRFSAQQFSDYHSELNMSSLELGDSALYFCASSLVAELTDTQYFGPGTRLTVL.

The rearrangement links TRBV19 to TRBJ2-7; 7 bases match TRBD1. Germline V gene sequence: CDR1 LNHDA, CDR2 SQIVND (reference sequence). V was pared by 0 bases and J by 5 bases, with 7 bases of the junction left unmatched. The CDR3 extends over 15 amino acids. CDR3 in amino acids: CASSIDRQGSNEQYF. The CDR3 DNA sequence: TGTGCCAGTAGTATAGATCGACAGGGTAGCAACGAGCAGTACTTC.

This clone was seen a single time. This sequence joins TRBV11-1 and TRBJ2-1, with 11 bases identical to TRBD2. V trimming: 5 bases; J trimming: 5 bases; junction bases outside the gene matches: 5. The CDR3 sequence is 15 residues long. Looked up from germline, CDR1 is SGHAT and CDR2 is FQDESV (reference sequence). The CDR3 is CASSPGLADHNEQFF. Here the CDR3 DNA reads TGTGCCAGCAGCCCGGGACTAGCGGACCACAATGAGCAGTTCTTC.

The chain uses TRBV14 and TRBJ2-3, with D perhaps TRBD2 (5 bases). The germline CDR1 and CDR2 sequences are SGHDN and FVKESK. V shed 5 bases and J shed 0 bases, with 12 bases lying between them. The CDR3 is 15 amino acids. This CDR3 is CASSSPGSSTDTQYF. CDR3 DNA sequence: TGTGCCAGCAGCTCCCCGGGGTCTAGCACAGATACGCAGTATTTT.

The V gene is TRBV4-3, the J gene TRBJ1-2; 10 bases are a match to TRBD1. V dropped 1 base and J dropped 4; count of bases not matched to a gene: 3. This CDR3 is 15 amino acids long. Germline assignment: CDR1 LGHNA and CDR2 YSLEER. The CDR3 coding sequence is TGCGCCAGCAGCCAAGGGACAGGGGGACCCTATGGCTACACCTTC. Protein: CASSQGTGGPYGYTF.

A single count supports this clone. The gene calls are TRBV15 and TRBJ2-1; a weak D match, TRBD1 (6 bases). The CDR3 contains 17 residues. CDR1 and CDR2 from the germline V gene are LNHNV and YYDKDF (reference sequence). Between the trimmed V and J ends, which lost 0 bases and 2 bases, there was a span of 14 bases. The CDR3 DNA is TGTGCCACCAGCAGAGATATCGGCAGGGGACCCTACAATGAGCAGTTCTTC. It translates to CATSRDIGRGPYNEQFF.

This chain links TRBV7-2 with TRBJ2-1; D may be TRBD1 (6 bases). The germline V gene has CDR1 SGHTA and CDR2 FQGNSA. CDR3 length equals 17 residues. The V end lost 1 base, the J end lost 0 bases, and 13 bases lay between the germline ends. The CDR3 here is CASSLGWGHSSYNEQFF. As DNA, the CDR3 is TGTGCCAGCAGCTTAGGGTGGGGACACTCCTCCTACAATGAGCAGTTCTTC.

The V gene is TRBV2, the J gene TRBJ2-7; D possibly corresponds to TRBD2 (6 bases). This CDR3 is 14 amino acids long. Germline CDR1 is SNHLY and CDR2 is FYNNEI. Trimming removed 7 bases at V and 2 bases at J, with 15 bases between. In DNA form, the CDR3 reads TGTGCCAGCACACTGAGCGGGTCAGCCTACGAGCAGTACTTC. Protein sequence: CASTLSGSAYEQYF.

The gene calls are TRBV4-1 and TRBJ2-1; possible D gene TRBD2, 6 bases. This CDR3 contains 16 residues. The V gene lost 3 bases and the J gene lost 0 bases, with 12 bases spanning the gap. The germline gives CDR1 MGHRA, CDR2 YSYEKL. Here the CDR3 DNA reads TGCGCCAGCAGCCATGTGGGGGGACCCTCCTACAATGAGCAGTTCTTC. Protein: CASSHVGGPSYNEQFF.

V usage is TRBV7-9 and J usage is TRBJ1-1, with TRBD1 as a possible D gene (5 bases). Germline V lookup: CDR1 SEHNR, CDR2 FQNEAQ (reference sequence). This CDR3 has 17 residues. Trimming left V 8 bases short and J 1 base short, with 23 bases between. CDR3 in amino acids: CASQHIGERGPNTEAFF. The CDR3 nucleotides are TGTGCCAGCCAACACATAGGGGAAAGGGGCCCGAACACTGAAGCTTTCTTT.

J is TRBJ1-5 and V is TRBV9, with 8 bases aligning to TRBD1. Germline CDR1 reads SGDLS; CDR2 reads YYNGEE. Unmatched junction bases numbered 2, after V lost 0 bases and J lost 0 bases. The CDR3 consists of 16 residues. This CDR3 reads CASSVGTGLSNQPQHF. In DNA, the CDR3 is TGTGCCAGCAGCGTAGGGACAGGGCTTAGCAATCAGCCCCAGCATTTT.

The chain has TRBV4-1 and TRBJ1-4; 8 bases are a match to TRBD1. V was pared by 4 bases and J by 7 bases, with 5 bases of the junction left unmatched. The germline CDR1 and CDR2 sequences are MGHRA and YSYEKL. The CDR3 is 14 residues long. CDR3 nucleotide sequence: TGCGCCAGCAGCCCGGACAGGGCGACTGAAAAACTGTTTTTT. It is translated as CASSPDRATEKLFF.

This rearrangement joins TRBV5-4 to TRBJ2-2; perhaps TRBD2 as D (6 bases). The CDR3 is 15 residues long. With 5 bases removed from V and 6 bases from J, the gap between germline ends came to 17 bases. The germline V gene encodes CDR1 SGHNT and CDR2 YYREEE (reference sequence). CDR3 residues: CASSFIAVPSGELFF. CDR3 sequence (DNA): TGTGCCAGCAGTTTTATAGCGGTCCCCTCCGGGGAGCTGTTTTTT.

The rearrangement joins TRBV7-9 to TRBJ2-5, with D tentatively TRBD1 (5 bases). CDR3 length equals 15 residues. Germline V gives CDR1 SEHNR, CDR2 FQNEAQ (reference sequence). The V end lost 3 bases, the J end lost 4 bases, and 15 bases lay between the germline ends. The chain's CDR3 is CASSLLQGRGETQYF. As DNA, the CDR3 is TGTGCCAGCAGCTTGTTGCAGGGAAGGGGAGAGACCCAGTACTTC.

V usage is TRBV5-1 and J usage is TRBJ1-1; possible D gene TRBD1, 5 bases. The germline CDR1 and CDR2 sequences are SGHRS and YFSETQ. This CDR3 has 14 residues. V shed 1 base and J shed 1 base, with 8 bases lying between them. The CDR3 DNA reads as TGCGCCAGCAGCTTGTTTCAGGGGAACACTGAAGCTTTCTTT. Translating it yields CASSLFQGNTEAFF.

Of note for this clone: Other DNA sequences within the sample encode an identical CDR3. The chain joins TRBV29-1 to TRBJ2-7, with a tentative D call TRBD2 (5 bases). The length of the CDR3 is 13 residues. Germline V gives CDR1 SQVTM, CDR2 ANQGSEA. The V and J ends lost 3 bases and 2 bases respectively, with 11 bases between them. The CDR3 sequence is CSVETGLAYEQYF. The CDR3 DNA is TGCAGCGTTGAGACGGGGTTAGCCTACGAGCAGTACTTC.

In DNA, the CDR3 is TGTGCCAGCAGCTTAGTTCCTAGCGGAACCTACGAGCAGTACTTC. This encodes CASSLVPSGTYEQYF. This chain uses TRBV7-9 with TRBJ2-7; TRBD2 aligns across 7 bases. CDR3 size: 15 residues. V lost 1 base and J lost 2; bases outside the gene matches: 5. The germline CDR1 and CDR2 sequences are SEHNR and FQNEAQ (reference sequence).